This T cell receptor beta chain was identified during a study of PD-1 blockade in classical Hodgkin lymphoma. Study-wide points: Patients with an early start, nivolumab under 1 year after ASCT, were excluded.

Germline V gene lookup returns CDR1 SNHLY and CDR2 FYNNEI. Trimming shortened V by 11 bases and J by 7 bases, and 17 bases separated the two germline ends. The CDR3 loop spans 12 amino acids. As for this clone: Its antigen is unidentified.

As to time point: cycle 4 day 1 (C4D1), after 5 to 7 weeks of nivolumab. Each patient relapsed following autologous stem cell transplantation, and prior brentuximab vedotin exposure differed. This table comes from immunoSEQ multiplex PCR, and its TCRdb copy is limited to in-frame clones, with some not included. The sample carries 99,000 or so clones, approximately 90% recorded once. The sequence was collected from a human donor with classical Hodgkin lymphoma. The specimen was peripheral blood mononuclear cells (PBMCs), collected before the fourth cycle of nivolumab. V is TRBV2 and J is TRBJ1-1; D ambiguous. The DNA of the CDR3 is TGTGCCTGCCCAGAAGAAGGTAGTGAAGCTTTCTTT. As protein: CACPEEGSEAFF.